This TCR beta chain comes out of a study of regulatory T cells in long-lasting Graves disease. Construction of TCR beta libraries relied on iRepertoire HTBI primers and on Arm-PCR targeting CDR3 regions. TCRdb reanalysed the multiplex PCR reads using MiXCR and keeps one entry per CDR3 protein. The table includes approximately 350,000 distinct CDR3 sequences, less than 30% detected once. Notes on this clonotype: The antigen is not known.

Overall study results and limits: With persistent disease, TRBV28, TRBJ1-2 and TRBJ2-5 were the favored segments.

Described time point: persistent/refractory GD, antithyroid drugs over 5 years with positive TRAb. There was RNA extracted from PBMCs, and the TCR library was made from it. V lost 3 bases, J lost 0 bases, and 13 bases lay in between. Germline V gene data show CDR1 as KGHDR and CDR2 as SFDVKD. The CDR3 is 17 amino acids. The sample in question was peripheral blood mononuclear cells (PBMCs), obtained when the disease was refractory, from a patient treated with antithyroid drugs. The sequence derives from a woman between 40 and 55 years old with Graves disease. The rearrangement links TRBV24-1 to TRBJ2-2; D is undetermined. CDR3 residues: CATSDRPWRSNTGELFF. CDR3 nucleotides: TGTGCCACCAGTGATCGACCCTGGCGGTCGAACACCGGGGAGCTGTTTTTT.